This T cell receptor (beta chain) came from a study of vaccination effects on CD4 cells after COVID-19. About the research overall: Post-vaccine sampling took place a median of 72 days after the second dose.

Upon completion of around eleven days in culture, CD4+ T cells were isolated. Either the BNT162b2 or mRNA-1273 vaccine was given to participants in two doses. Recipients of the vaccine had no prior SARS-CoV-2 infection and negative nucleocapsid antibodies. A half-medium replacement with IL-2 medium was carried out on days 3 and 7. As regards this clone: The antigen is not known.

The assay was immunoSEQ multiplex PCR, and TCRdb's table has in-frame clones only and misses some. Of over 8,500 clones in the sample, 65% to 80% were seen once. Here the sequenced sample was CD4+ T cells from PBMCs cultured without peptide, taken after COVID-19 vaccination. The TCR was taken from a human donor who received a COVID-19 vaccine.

CDR3 protein: CASSLGRTANEQFF. DNA of the CDR3: TGTGCCAGCAGCTTAGGTCGGACGGCCAATGAGCAGTTCTTC. The V and J genes are TRBV7-2 and TRBJ2-1; no definite D call. Trimming pared 1 base from V and 6 bases from J, leaving 10 bases between. CDR3 size: 14 residues. Germline CDR1 is SGHTA and CDR2 is FQGNSA. The whole variable domain, remainder taken from reference TRBV7-2 and TRBJ2-1, is GAGVSQSPSNKVTEKGKDVELRCDPISGHTALYWYRQSLGQGLEFLIYFQGNSAPDKSGLPSDRFSAERTGGSVSTLTIQRTQQEDSAVYLCASSLGRTANEQFFGPGTRLTVL.